Listed below are T cell receptor beta chains from one sample, sequenced in a study of blood T cell repertoires in COVID-19. Sequenced by immunoSEQ multiplex PCR; TCRdb stores in-frame clones only, minus some. The sample lists 160,000 or so clones, about four fifths occurring once. Sequenced material: PBMCs or T cells enriched from blood (not recorded which). The receptor source for this set is a man aged 60 to 69 who had recovered from COVID-19. Each CDR3 is given with its conserved first and last residue. A D gene is named only where the DNA matches it firmly.

d_call v_call cdr3_aa
TRBD1 TRBV15 CATSRTGYNSPLHF
TRBD2 TRBV19 CASSKGQRGLLTDTQYF
NA TRBV2 CASSEESGSYNSPLHF
TRBD2 TRBV15 CATSSPPGLEEFF
NA TRBV7-2 CASSPNLDEQFF
NA TRBV28 CASSDLRGAGNQPQHF
TRBD1 TRBV4-1 CASSQGQPAYEQYF
NA TRBV5-5 CASRHSIHSYNSPLHF
NA TRBV19 CASSMASFNEKLFF
NA TRBV14 CASSQEPGGWTDTQYF
NA TRBV6-5 CASGIFRDWGEKLFF
TRBD1 TRBV5-4 CASSFGDRGYEQYF
NA TRBV29-1 CSARDSYEQYF
TRBD1 TRBV27 CASSPQIGTVNTEAFF
TRBD2 TRBV18 CASSSGSSYNEQFF
TRBD1 TRBV7-9 CASSSTQGQPRAYEQYF
TRBD1 TRBV30 CAWSPGTDNEKLFF
TRBD1 TRBV27 CASKTGEYEQYF
NA TRBV5-4 CASSLDQGSSPLHF
TRBD1 TRBV4-1 CASSPDRDEQYF
TRBD2 TRBV7-9 CASLIMSGGNEQFF
NA TRBV7-9 CASSLGGTFAPLHF
NA TRBV13 CASSPGQFSAIYF
TRBD1 TRBV9 CASSPWTGTNYGYTF
NA TRBV11-2 CASSLQTVRGEKLFF
NA TRBV6-1 CASSDRVQEKLFF
NA TRBV6-2/TRBV6-3 CASSYSGNLYEQYF
NA TRBV27 CASSLSDGRASYEQYF
TRBD1 TRBV14 CASSQGLDREENTEAFF
NA TRBV19 CASSTGLTNSPLHF
TRBD1 TRBV19 CASRRDRAVSEAFF
NA TRBV23-1 CASSPYVRQGNSPLHF
NA TRBV30 CAWSEGVSSPLHF
NA TRBV14 CASSQDLDGVRLYEKLFF
TRBD1 TRBV24-1 CATSDFRDRGRETQYF
TRBD2 TRBV9 CASSVGASGVPGELFF
NA TRBV7-2 CASSSDRGGWTQYF
NA TRBV9 CASSARDIPHEQYF
TRBD2 TRBV2 CASSEGLAGATDTQYF
NA TRBV7-2 CASSLDPGENSPLHF
TRBD2 TRBV7-3 CASSAMGLAGDHYNEQFF